This T cell receptor (beta chain) was sequenced for a study of shared clonotypes between healthy human individuals. General study findings and limits: Limited genetic and exposure-history diversity came from having few donors. The study generally estimated greater richness for naive than memory subsets.

Deep-level settings were used for running the assay. Every immunoSEQ plate was one replicate of a subset's evenly spread DNA. Data came from immunoSEQ multiplex PCR; TCRdb stores just in-frame clones and leaves some out. The table lists around 610,000 clones, 95% to 96% of them singletons. As to this clone: Its cognate antigen is unknown.

The trim removed 5 bases at V and 0 bases at J, leaving 6 bases unmatched. This CDR3 comprises 15 residues. Germline CDR1 reads PRHDT; CDR2 reads FYEKMQ (reference sequence). Naive CD8 isolation took CD45RO-negative cells positively selected for CCR7 and excluded terminally differentiated effector memory CD45RA+ cells. The sequence was collected from a woman aged 30 to 39 in good health. Sequencing was carried out using naive CD8+ T cells sorted from blood. The chain joins TRBV13 to TRBJ2-7; 8 bases are a match to TRBD2. In nucleotides, the CDR3 is TGTGCCAGCAGCCCTACTGGGACTAGCTCCTACGAGCAGTACTTC. Translating it yields CASSPTGTSSYEQYF. Full variable domain (missing parts from reference TRBV13 and TRBJ2-7): AAGVIQSPRHLIKEKRETATLKCYPIPRHDTVYWYQQGPGQDPQFLISFYEKMQSDKGSIPDRFSAQQFSDYHSELNMSSLELGDSALYFCASSPTGTSSYEQYFGPGTRLTVT.